The T cell receptor beta chain described here comes from a study of spatial heterogeneity in lung cancer. Whole-study results and caveats: It was found that expanded intratumoral alpha and beta TCR counts tracked tumor mutation counts.

The CDR3 covers 14 residues. The V segment lost 6 bases and the J segment 3 bases; nucleotides outside the gene matches: 5. TCRdb processed the 5' RACE reads anew with MiXCR; each CDR3 protein has one entry. The sample lists more than 10,000 distinct CDR3 sequences, about 5% seen once, with 35% to 40% in the top ten. As for time point: sample taken at primary tumor resection. This clonotype is judged medium-sized. Its antigen is undetermined. The chain uses TRBV12-3 or TRBV12-4 and TRBJ2-3; 8 positions agree with TRBD2. The specimen was lung tumor tissue, collected at surgery. The sequence was obtained from a male donor with early-stage non-small cell lung cancer. The DNA of the CDR3 is TGTGCCAGCAGCCGAACTAGCGGAACAGATACGCAGTATTTT. Its translation: CASSRTSGTDTQYF.